The rows below give T cell receptor beta chains drawn from one sample of a study of cytomegalovirus exposure and HLA in healthy donors. Sequenced by immunoSEQ multiplex PCR; TCRdb stores in-frame clones only, minus some. The sample lists about 170,000 clones; about four fifths were seen once. Sequencing used PBMCs. These TCRs come from a girl aged 10 to 17 in good health and CMV-seropositive. Each CDR3 is given with its conserved first and last residue. D genes are given only for firm matches. Not all rows give a size; the values are once, few, many and, for expanded clones, a class.

V gene	clone size	D gene	J gene	CDR3 length	CDR3 protein	CDR3 DNA
TRBV6-6	-	TRBD2	TRBJ2-2	16	CASSPQVGGSTGELFF	TGTGCCAGCAGTCCTCAGGTCGGGGGGTCCACCGGGGAGCTGTTTTTT
TRBV2	few	-	TRBJ1-6	14	CASTEEKRNSPLHF	TGTGCCAGCACCGAGGAGAAGAGAAATTCACCCCTCCACTTT
TRBV5-6	-	TRBD1	TRBJ2-1	17	CASSCGDRGSTYNEQFF	TGTGCCAGCAGCTGCGGAGACAGGGGGTCTACCTACAATGAGCAGTTCTTC
TRBV11-2	-	-	TRBJ2-1	14	CASSTITGSEEQFF	TGTGCCAGCAGCACGATAACGGGGTCTGAGGAGCAGTTCTTC
TRBV9	-	-	TRBJ1-1	15	CASSVGGQMNTEAFF	TGTGCCAGCAGCGTAGGGGGCCAGATGAACACTGAAGCTTTCTTT
TRBV19	-	-	TRBJ1-2	14	CASSILGARAGYTF	TGTGCCAGTAGTATTCTAGGCGCCAGGGCGGGCTACACCTTC
TRBV14	-	TRBD2	TRBJ2-5	19	CASSQDQGLAGGSSETQYF	TGTGCCAGCAGCCAAGATCAAGGACTAGCGGGGGGGAGCTCGGAGACCCAGTACTTC
TRBV2	-	-	TRBJ2-1	12	CASSEDTHGQFF	TGTGCCAGCAGTGAGGACACGCATGGGCAGTTCTTC
TRBV29-1	-	-	TRBJ2-5	13	CSVAGRAQETQYF	TGCAGCGTTGCGGGCAGGGCCCAAGAGACCCAGTACTTC
TRBV6-6	-	-	TRBJ2-2	14	CASSYRQAPGELFF	TGTGCCAGCAGTTACAGGCAGGCCCCCGGGGAGCTGTTTTTT
TRBV5-6	few	TRBD1	TRBJ1-6	15	CASSLPGQGNSPLHF	TGTGCCAGCAGCCTTCCGGGACAGGGTAATTCACCCCTCCACTTT
TRBV10-3	-	-	TRBJ2-5	16	CAISEAGRWGQETQYF	TGTGCCATCAGTGAGGCGGGTCGGTGGGGACAAGAGACCCAGTACTTC
TRBV10-3	once	TRBD2	TRBJ2-1	18	CAISGTSGGAFSSNEQFF	TGTGCCATCAGTGGTACAAGCGGGGGGGCATTCTCCTCCAATGAGCAGTTCTTC
TRBV6-5	-	TRBD1	TRBJ1-2	12	CASSSQGDGYTF	TGTGCCAGCAGTTCTCAGGGGGATGGCTACACCTTC
TRBV4-1	-	-	TRBJ1-2	12	CASSQDSYGYTF	TGCGCCAGCAGCCAAGACTCCTATGGCTACACCTTC
TRBV6-5	-	-	TRBJ2-3	14	CASRGRANTDTQYF	TGTGCCAGCAGGGGCAGAGCCAACACAGATACGCAGTATTTT
TRBV25-1	-	-	TRBJ2-3	17	CASSEYLGRGRTDTQYF	TGCGCCAGCAGTGAATATTTGGGCAGGGGACGCACAGATACGCAGTATTTT
TRBV7-8	-	TRBD2	TRBJ2-1	16	CASSLAGGREHDEQFF	TGTGCCAGCAGCTTGGCCGGGGGGAGGGAACACGATGAGCAGTTCTTC
TRBV19	-	-	TRBJ1-1	17	CASSIDRGVKSNTEAFF	TGTGCCAGTAGTATAGATCGCGGAGTCAAATCCAACACTGAAGCTTTCTTT
TRBV6-6	-	TRBD2	TRBJ2-7	15	CASSWRTSGGDEQYF	TGTGCCAGCAGTTGGAGGACTAGCGGGGGCGACGAGCAGTACTTC
TRBV7-8	-	TRBD1	TRBJ1-2	16	CASSSSGTGTPYGYTF	TGTGCCAGCAGCTCTTCCGGGACAGGAACTCCTTATGGCTACACCTTC
TRBV6-1	-	-	TRBJ1-2	14	CASTQGSVMTRYTF	TGTGCCAGCACCCAAGGGAGTGTAATGACTCGCTACACCTTC
TRBV5-1	-	-	TRBJ1-2	14	CASSSTAANYGYTF	TGCGCCAGCAGCTCGACAGCAGCTAACTATGGCTACACCTTC
TRBV29-1	-	-	TRBJ1-1	14	CSAVGGLVGTEAFF	TGCAGCGCCGTGGGGGGTTTGGTTGGAACTGAAGCTTTCTTT
TRBV28	-	-	TRBJ1-5	15	CASKAGGRGNQPQHF	TGTGCCAGCAAGGCGGGGGGGCGAGGCAATCAGCCCCAGCATTTT
TRBV7-8	-	-	TRBJ1-2	13	CASSFLAVYGYTF	TGTGCCAGCAGCTTTTTGGCAGTCTATGGCTACACCTTC
TRBV28	-	-	TRBJ2-7	13	CASSSTNTYEQYF	TGTGCCAGCAGTTCGACAAATACCTACGAGCAGTACTTC
TRBV29-1	-	TRBD1	TRBJ2-3	14	CSGSQGISTDTQYF	TGCAGCGGTTCACAGGGGATCAGCACAGATACGCAGTATTTT
TRBV7-8	-	-	TRBJ1-2	15	CASSFSTGDNYGYTF	TGTGCCAGCAGCTTCTCGACGGGGGATAACTATGGCTACACCTTC
TRBV28	few	-	TRBJ1-5	15	CASSQGDPGHQPQHF	TGTGCCAGCAGCCAAGGGGATCCTGGGCATCAGCCCCAGCATTTT
TRBV13	-	TRBD2	TRBJ2-4	16	CASSLGGGGAKNIQYF	TGTGCCAGCAGCTTAGGCGGGGGGGGAGCCAAAAACATTCAGTACTTC
TRBV7-7	-	-	TRBJ2-1	13	CASSLRRDNEQFF	TGTGCTAGCAGCCTTAGACGGGACAATGAGCAGTTCTTC
TRBV14	-	TRBD1	TRBJ2-1	12	CASSPTGNEQFF	TGTGCCAGCAGCCCGACAGGGAATGAGCAGTTCTTC
TRBV18	few	-	TRBJ1-1	19	CASSPRGSAEAMMNTEAFF	TGTGCCAGCTCACCCCGCGGATCCGCAGAAGCAATGATGAACACTGAAGCTTTCTTT
TRBV5-1	-	-	TRBJ2-5	16	CASSFKMQGSSQTQYF	TGCGCCAGCAGCTTTAAAATGCAGGGTTCGAGTCAGACCCAGTACTTC
TRBV19	-	TRBD2	TRBJ2-5	15	CASSIGLAGQETQYF	TGTGCCAGTAGTATAGGACTAGCGGGGCAAGAGACCCAGTACTTC
TRBV30	-	-	TRBJ1-1	12	CAWSVTVREAFF	TGTGCCTGGAGTGTAACGGTCCGTGAAGCTTTCTTT
TRBV14	-	-	TRBJ2-3	14	CASSQLASTDTQYF	TGTGCCAGCAGCCAGCTAGCTAGCACAGATACGCAGTATTTT
TRBV4-1	-	TRBD1	TRBJ1-1	15	CASSQGQGAGTEAFF	TGCGCCAGCAGCCAAGGACAGGGGGCAGGGACTGAAGCTTTCTTT
TRBV7-8	-	-	TRBJ1-4	15	CASSFQGFTNEKLFF	TGTGCCAGCAGCTTCCAGGGTTTCACTAATGAAAAACTGTTTTTT
TRBV5-1	once	-	TRBJ1-6	14	CASSSYVGESPLHF	TGCGCCAGCAGCTCCTATGTCGGGGAGTCACCCCTCCACTTT